These 8 T cell receptor beta chains share one sample of origin, sequenced in a study of Ad26.COV2.S vaccination and SARS-CoV-2 variants. Treatment reported: 19 received Ad26.COV2.S at low or high dose, single or two shots; 5 received placebo; per-sample allocation not given. Samples came from day 63 after the first vaccine or placebo injection. Repertoires were generated with immunoSEQ multiplex PCR, while TCRdb's copy carries only in-frame clones and drops some. The table records 350,000 to 450,000 clones, approximately 81% of them present only once. Sequences were derived from peripheral blood, sampled in a trial of Ad26.COV2.S vaccine versus placebo. These receptors came from a person between 18 and 60 years old who received the Ad26.COV2.S COVID-19 vaccine or a placebo.

V gene TRBV11-2 combines with J gene TRBJ2-5; 8 bases are a match to TRBD2. V was clipped by 6 bases and J by 2 bases; unmatched bases: 2. Germline V lookup: CDR1 SGHAT, CDR2 FQNNGV. This CDR3 has 13 residues. The CDR3 reads CASSSGGQETQYF. The CDR3 DNA is TGTGCCAGCAGTTCGGGGGGGCAAGAGACCCAGTACTTC.

The chain joins TRBV4-1 to TRBJ1-3; D is ambiguous. Germline assignment: CDR1 MGHRA and CDR2 YSYEKL. Trimming removed 1 base at V and 3 bases at J, with 16 bases between. The CDR3 consists of 17 residues. CDR3 sequence (DNA): TGCGCCAGCAGCCAAGGCAGCAGCAATCTCTTTGGAAACACCATATATTTT. Translated: CASSQGSSNLFGNTIYF.

The rearrangement links TRBV6-5 to TRBJ2-7, with 7 bases lining up with TRBD1. CDR3 length: 13 residues. Per germline, CDR1 MNHEY and CDR2 SVGAGI. The V and J ends lost 6 bases and 4 bases, in that order; junction bases with no gene match: 6. The CDR3 sequence is CASSLNRGYEQYF. The CDR3 bases are TGTGCCAGCAGCCTCAACAGGGGTTACGAGCAGTACTTC.

The chain carries TRBV30 and TRBJ2-7, with D possibly being TRBD1 (5 bases). Deletions cut 0 bases from V and 2 bases from J, with 17 bases between. Germline V gene lookup returns CDR1 GTSNPN and CDR2 SVGIG (reference sequence). This CDR3 has 16 residues. CDR3 bases: TGTGCCTGGAGTGTAGGGGCCACGCTAATACCCTACGAGCAGTACTTC. Its translation: CAWSVGATLIPYEQYF.

The CDR3 nucleotides read TGTGCCAGCAGTCTGCAGGGGGCGGGAGGCTACACCTTC. This gives the protein CASSLQGAGGYTF. This chain uses TRBV28 with TRBJ1-2; the match to TRBD1 covers 8 bases. Germline V gives CDR1 MDHEN, CDR2 SYDVKM. V was pared by 5 bases and J by 8 bases, with 7 bases of the junction left unmatched. This CDR3 is built from 13 residues.

V is TRBV30 and J is TRBJ2-1, with 8 bases aligning to TRBD1. In germline, CDR1 is GTSNPN, CDR2 SVGIG (reference sequence). The CDR3 covers 15 residues. V trimming: 0 bases; J trimming: 10 bases; junction bases outside the gene matches: 11. CDR3 loop: CAWSVFRAGGREQFF. The CDR3 bases are TGTGCCTGGAGTGTTTTCCGGGCAGGGGGCCGGGAGCAGTTCTTC.

The chain employs TRBV30 and TRBJ2-4; TRBD1 matches 7 bases. The CDR3 consists of 15 residues. Germline V gene data show CDR1 as GTSNPN and CDR2 as SVGIG (reference sequence). The ends lost 2 bases at V and 1 base at J; junction bases unmatched: 5. The CDR3 nucleotides are TGTGCCTGGAGTTACAGGGGAAAGGCCAAAAACATTCAGTACTTC. It codes for CAWSYRGKAKNIQYF.

This clone came up once. The chain couples TRBV7-9 to TRBJ1-2, with TRBD1 identical over 10 bases. V gave up 6 bases and J gave up 6 bases; unmatched junction bases: 13. CDR3 length equals 16 residues. Germline loops: CDR1 SEHNR, CDR2 FQNEAQ (reference sequence). CDR3 in DNA: TGTGCCAGCAGTTTTTTTATGACCGGGACAGGGGATGGCTACACCTTC. It yields the protein CASSFFMTGTGDGYTF.